These 23 T cell receptor beta chains share one sample of origin, sequenced in a study of T cells in Graves' hyperthyroidism and ophthalmopathy. TCR beta CDR3 region amplification was performed from RNA transcripts. HTBI primers drove first-round RT-PCR of the TCR CDR3. TCRdb reanalysed the multiplex PCR reads using MiXCR and keeps one entry per CDR3 protein. Of approximately 700,000 distinct CDR3 sequences in the sample, 40% to 55% were seen once. The sequencing sample was made of peripheral blood or thyroid tissue (not recorded which). Receptors were obtained from an adult man with Graves' disease, either hyperthyroidism or ophthalmopathy (not recorded which).

This clonotype was seen only a few times. The rearrangement links TRBV19 to TRBJ1-1; the D gene is possibly TRBD1 (6 bases). CDR1 and CDR2 (germline): LNHDA, SQIVND (reference sequence). The CDR3 extends over 17 amino acids. V gave up 3 bases and J gave up 0 bases, with 17 bases separating them. CDR3 sequence reads: CASSIPWGLGVNTEAFF. The DNA for the CDR3 is TGTGCCAGTAGTATTCCGTGGGGGCTGGGGGTGAACACTGAAGCTTTCTTT.

This clonotype showed up many times. The chain employs TRBV5-1 and TRBJ2-7; the D is unclear. V gave up 4 bases and J gave up 7 bases, with 15 bases separating them. The CDR3 has 13 amino acids. CDR1 SGHRS and CDR2 YFSETQ come from the germline V gene. CDR3 sequence: CASSHGPPKEQYF. The CDR3 DNA reads as TGCGCCAGCAGCCACGGGCCTCCTAAGGAGCAGTACTTC.

The J gene is TRBJ2-2, the V gene TRBV19, with 7 bases lining up with TRBD2. Looked up from germline, CDR1 is LNHDA and CDR2 is SQIVND (reference sequence). The CDR3 extends over 16 amino acids. Trimming took 6 bases from V and 0 from J; bases not matched to a gene: 7. The CDR3 DNA reads TGTGCCAGTAGCCGAACTAGCGTTACGAACACCGGGGAGCTGTTTTTT. This codes for CASSRTSVTNTGELFF. The full variable domain, with the rest looked up from reference TRBV19 and TRBJ2-2, is DGGITQSPKYLFRKEGQNVTLSCEQNLNHDAMYWYRQDPGQGLRLIYYSQIVNDFQKGDIAEGYSVSREKKESFPLTVTSAQKNPTAFYLCASSRTSVTNTGELFFGEGSRLTVL.

DNA for the CDR3: TGTGCCAGCAGCGACAGGTACTCGGATCAGCCCCAGCATTTT. Its translation is CASSDRYSDQPQHF. The J gene is TRBJ1-5, the V gene TRBV6-5; the D gene is possibly TRBD1 (6 bases). Germline assignment: CDR1 MNHEY and CDR2 SVGAGI. The CDR3 sequence is 14 residues long. V dropped 6 bases and J dropped 5 bases, with 14 bases sitting between them.

This sequence joins TRBV29-1 and TRBJ1-2; 8 nucleotides agree with TRBD1. Germline-derived CDR1 and CDR2 are SQVTM and ANQGSEA. The CDR3 has 12 residues. V lost 8 bases and J lost 7; bases outside the gene matches: 9. CDR3 DNA sequence: TGCAGCCGACAGGGGATTCGTGGTGGCTACACCTTC. Translated: CSRQGIRGGYTF.

Remarks on this clonotype: This may arise from a read error, as a much more abundant clone is one base away. The rearrangement joins TRBV6-5 to TRBJ2-7; 9 nucleotides agree with TRBD2. Trimming at V came to 8 bases and at J to 3 bases, leaving 5 bases not matched to a gene. The germline V gene has CDR1 MNHEY and CDR2 SVGAGI. CDR3 length: 13 residues. The CDR3 DNA follows: TGTGCCAGCTCGCCGCGGGAGGGCTACGAGCAGTACTTC. Its translation: CASSPREGYEQYF.

The CDR3 is CASSFSRAGRTYGYTF. The CDR3 DNA sequence: TGTGCCAGCAGCTTTAGTCGCGCGGGCCGGACCTATGGCTACACCTTC. V usage is TRBV11-1 and J usage is TRBJ1-2; D not resolved. The CDR3 is made up of 16 amino acids. Germline CDR1 SGHAT, CDR2 FQDESV (reference sequence). Trimming removed 3 bases from V and 4 bases from J, with 18 bases in between.

This clonotype was seen a handful of times. V is TRBV25-1 and J is TRBJ1-6; D is uncertain. Germline assignment: CDR1 MGHDK and CDR2 SYGVNS. The V end lost 4 bases, the J end lost 7 bases, and 8 bases lay between the germline ends. The CDR3 is made up of 13 amino acids. CDR3 in DNA: TGTGCCAGCAGTGTGTTCGGAAATTCACCCCTCCACTTT. Translation: CASSVFGNSPLHF.

The chain recombines TRBV29-1 with TRBJ1-1, with D perhaps TRBD1 (6 bases). Trimming removed 3 bases at V and 1 base at J, with 12 bases between. Germline CDR1 SQVTM, CDR2 ANQGSEA. This CDR3 is 14 amino acids long. The DNA of the CDR3 is TGCAGCGTTGAGGCAGGGGATGGGAACACTGAAGCTTTCTTT. Amino acid sequence: CSVEAGDGNTEAFF. The complete variable domain, with remaining parts taken from reference TRBV29-1 and TRBJ1-1, reads SAVISQKPSRDICQRGTSLTIQCQVDSQVTMMFWYRQQPGQSLTLIATANQGSEATYESGFVIDKFPISRPNLTFSTLTVSNMSPEDSSIYLCSVEAGDGNTEAFFGQGTRLTVV.

This chain links TRBV2 with TRBJ1-1; 8 bases align to TRBD1. Losses at the gene ends were 7 bases for V and 8 bases for J; bases not matched to a gene: 15. Germline CDR1 reads SNHLY; CDR2 reads FYNNEI. The CDR3 sequence is 15 residues long. CDR3 loop: CASIGNGDRGREAFF. Written as DNA, the CDR3 is TGTGCCAGCATCGGAAATGGCGACAGGGGAAGGGAAGCTTTCTTT.

As regards this clonotype: A read error may explain this, as a much larger clone is one base away. The rearrangement joins TRBV7-7 to TRBJ2-5, with 10 bases identical to TRBD2. Looked up from germline, CDR1 is SSHAT and CDR2 is FNYEAQ (reference sequence). The CDR3 is 16 amino acids. For the CDR3, the DNA is TGTGCTAGCAGCCCATCCCTGACTAGCGGGCAAGCGACCCAGTACTTC. Amino acid sequence: CASSPSLTSGQATQYF.

The chain joins TRBV5-1 to TRBJ2-2, with D tentatively TRBD2 (6 bases). The germline V gene encodes CDR1 SGHRS and CDR2 YFSETQ. V was trimmed by 1 base and J by 3 bases, leaving 10 bases between them. This CDR3 has 15 residues. The DNA of the CDR3 is TGCGCCAGCAGCTTGATGTCTAGCGACACCGGGGAGCTGTTTTTT. Its translation: CASSLMSSDTGELFF.

The chain joins TRBV6-1 to TRBJ2-2, with TRBD1 matching 8 bases. The germline gives CDR1 MNHNS, CDR2 SASEGT. Trimming took 8 bases from V and 3 from J; bases not matched to a gene: 8. The CDR3 spans 15 residues. The DNA for the CDR3 is TGTGCCAGCCTCAGGGGGCGCGGGGACACCGGGGAGCTGTTTTTT. Its protein is CASLRGRGDTGELFF.

The V and J genes are TRBV5-5 and TRBJ1-2; TRBD1 matches at 8 bases. V lost 0 bases and J lost 13; bases outside the gene matches: 17. CDR3 size: 16 residues. The V gene's germline CDR1 is SGHKS and CDR2 YYEKEE (reference sequence). This chain's CDR3 is CASSLGVPGQDFGGTF. The DNA of the CDR3 is TGTGCCAGCAGCTTGGGGGTGCCGGGACAGGACTTTGGAGGCACCTTC.

The chain is built from TRBV6-1 and TRBJ1-4; 8 bases match TRBD1. CDR1 is MNHNS and CDR2 is SASEGT in the germline V gene. V was pared by 6 bases and J by 7 bases, with 10 bases of the junction left unmatched. This CDR3 has 15 residues. The CDR3 DNA reads as TGTGCCAGCAGCCCTAACAGGGGGAGCGGTGAAAAACTGTTTTTT. Its translation is CASSPNRGSGEKLFF.

This clonotype appeared a single time. V is TRBV6-1 and J is TRBJ2-7, with a weak D call TRBD1 (6 bases). V was shortened by 6 bases and J by 6 bases, with 21 bases between the two germline ends. CDR3 length: 15 residues. The germline V gene has CDR1 MNHNS and CDR2 SASEGT. The CDR3 region has the DNA TGTGCCAGCAGCTCAGGGGAAGGACCGGGGAGCGAGCAGTACTTC. This codes for CASSSGEGPGSEQYF.

This clonotype was detected only a few times. The chain has TRBV9 and TRBJ1-5; D gene unclear. Looked up from germline, CDR1 is SGDLS and CDR2 is YYNGEE. The length of the CDR3 is 15 residues. Trimming left V 0 bases short and J 0 bases short, with 7 bases between. The CDR3 region is CASSVGLNSNQPQHF. DNA of the CDR3: TGTGCCAGCAGCGTAGGTCTTAATAGCAATCAGCCCCAGCATTTT. Drawing the rest from reference TRBV9 and TRBJ1-5, the complete variable domain is DSGVTQTPKHLITATGQRVTLRCSPRSGDLSVYWYQQSLDQGLQFLIQYYNGEERAKGNILERFSAQQFPDLHSELNLSSLELGDSALYFCASSVGLNSNQPQHFGDGTRLSIL.

The genes are TRBV25-1 and TRBJ2-2; perhaps D is TRBD1 or TRBD2 (5 bases each). The length of the CDR3 is 14 residues. Trimming shortened V by 3 bases and J by 4 bases, and 9 bases separated the two germline ends. Per the germline V gene, CDR1 is MGHDK and CDR2 is SYGVNS. The CDR3 coding sequence is TGTGCCAGCAGTGAGAGGGACCCCACCGGGGAGCTGTTTTTT. Protein: CASSERDPTGELFF.

CDR3 sequence: CASSVEPGGQETQYF. The DNA of the CDR3 is TGTGCCAGCAGCGTAGAACCTGGGGGACAAGAGACCCAGTACTTC. The chain combines TRBV9 with TRBJ2-5; D possibly uses TRBD1 or TRBD2 (5 bases each). Trimming stripped 0 bases from V and 2 bases from J, with 11 bases between. Germline V gene data show CDR1 as SGDLS and CDR2 as YYNGEE. The CDR3 loop spans 15 amino acids.

The chain uses TRBV6-6 and TRBJ1-5; possibly TRBD1 for D (5 bases). This CDR3 region has 14 residues. The V gene's germline CDR1 is MNHNY and CDR2 SVGAGI (reference sequence). V was trimmed by 4 bases and J by 3 bases, leaving 10 bases between them. As DNA, the CDR3 is TGTGCCAGCAGTTTTCCGGGGCTCAATCAGCCCCAGCATTTT. Amino acid sequence: CASSFPGLNQPQHF.

To note about this clonotype: Since a much larger clone is just one base distant, this may be a read error. V usage is TRBV10-3 and J usage is TRBJ1-6; D is undetermined. Germline assignment: CDR1 ENHRY and CDR2 SYGVKD. The CDR3 is made up of 14 amino acids. Trimming pared 7 bases from V and 5 bases from J, leaving 12 bases between. The CDR3 DNA reads as TGTGCCATCACGCCGGGATGGGATAATTCACCCCTCCACTTT. It codes for CAITPGWDNSPLHF.

Remarks on this clonotype: A much bigger clone sits one base away, suggesting this may be a read error. The chain links TRBV12-5 to TRBJ2-5; D remains unclear. The V gene lost 0 bases and the J gene lost 5 bases, with 4 bases spanning the gap. The V gene's germline CDR1 is LGHNT and CDR2 FRNRAP. This CDR3 spans 12 amino acids. CDR3 in DNA: TGTGCTAGTGGTTTGGTCGGGGAGACCCAGTACTTC. Translated, it gives CASGLVGETQYF. Using reference TRBV12-5 and TRBJ2-5 for the parts outside the CDR3, the full variable domain is DARVTQTPRHKVTEMGQEVTMRCQPILGHNTVFWYRQTMMQGLELLAYFRNRAPLDDSGMPKDRFSAEMPDATLATLKIQPSEPRDSAVYFCASGLVGETQYFGPGTRLLVL.

This clonotype has only a few counts. The chain joins TRBV15 to TRBJ1-5; possible D gene TRBD1, 6 bases. Per germline, CDR1 LNHNV and CDR2 YYDKDF (reference sequence). Deletions cut 3 bases from V and 11 bases from J, with 17 bases between. CDR3 size: 14 residues. The CDR3 DNA reads TGTGCCACCAGCAGGAGGCGGGGGCGCGAGACCCAGCATTTT. Residues: CATSRRRGRETQHF.